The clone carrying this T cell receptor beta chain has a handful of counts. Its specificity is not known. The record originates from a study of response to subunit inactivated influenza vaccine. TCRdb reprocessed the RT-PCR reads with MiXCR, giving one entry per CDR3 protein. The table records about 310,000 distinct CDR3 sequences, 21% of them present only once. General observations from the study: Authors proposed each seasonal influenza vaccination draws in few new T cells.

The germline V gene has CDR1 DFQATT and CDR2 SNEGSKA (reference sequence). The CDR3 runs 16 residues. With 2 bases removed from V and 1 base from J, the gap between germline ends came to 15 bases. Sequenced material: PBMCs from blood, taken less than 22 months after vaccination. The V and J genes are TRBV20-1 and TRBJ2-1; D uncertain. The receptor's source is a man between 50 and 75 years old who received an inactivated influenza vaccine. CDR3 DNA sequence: TGCAGTGCTAGACCAAGGACCCGTAGATCCTACAATGAGCAGTTCTTC. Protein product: CSARPRTRRSYNEQFF.